This T cell receptor (beta chain) was sequenced during a study of CD8 T cells in ankylosing spondylitis (TCRdb year 2017). General notes on the study: The study profiled T cell receptor beta repertoires in healthy donors and ankylosing spondylitis patients to find disease-linked TCR variants. The whole study cohort included roughly 110 healthy donors and 20 to 25 ankylosing spondylitis patients. Peripheral blood was sampled, and synovial fluid was additionally collected from ankylosing spondylitis patients.

Study-wide conclusions, independent of this receptor: Some of the motif variants had been reported before in the synovial fluid and blood of reactive arthritis patients, a finding that suggests common disease-initiation mechanisms. A TCR beta motif of seven or eight highly homologous amino acid variants appeared characteristic of blood from ankylosing spondylitis patients. The disease-linked clones showed a CD8+ phenotype and occurred at relatively low frequencies in peripheral blood. The disease-linked clones were reported as significantly enriched in matched synovial fluid samples from ankylosing spondylitis patients.

The CDR3 runs 15 amino acids, cysteine and phenylalanine included. Solely the CDR3 DNA is kept, with 45 bases framed from the first base. V lost 3 bases and J lost 5 bases; the stretch between them is 15 bases long. From the germline V gene (reference sequence), CDR1 is LNHNV and CDR2 is YYDKDF. Details on this clonotype: What antigen it recognizes has not been identified. No per-base quality is available; no much larger clone lies one base away.

The data were produced on an Illumina HiSeq 2500. Quantitative 5'-RACE with molecular barcodes was used to prepare TCR beta libraries. On the authors' methods: To identify disease-linked TCR variants, a new computational method was used, one built on a probabilistic model of VDJ rearrangement. The public reads were reprocessed in TCRdb via fastp at Q25 and MiXCR, keeping in-frame beta chains. Rows matching on CDR3 protein sequence are summarized as one entry with the most common DNA and genes. V and J calls and clone size were set by TCRdb, not the authors. Present in this sample are around 130,000 distinct CDR3 sequences, roughly a sixth of which were seen just once. The ten largest clones represent 33% of the sample.

The chain links TRBV15 with TRBJ2-3; the D gene assignment is perhaps TRBD1 or TRBD2, with each matching 5 bases. This receptor was obtained from a male donor with ankylosing spondylitis. The specimen was blood, either unsorted or a sorted T cell fraction (not recorded which). DNA sequence: TGTGCCACCAGCAGGGAGATGGGGGTCCAAGATACGCAGTATTTT. Its product reads: CATSREMGVQDTQYF.